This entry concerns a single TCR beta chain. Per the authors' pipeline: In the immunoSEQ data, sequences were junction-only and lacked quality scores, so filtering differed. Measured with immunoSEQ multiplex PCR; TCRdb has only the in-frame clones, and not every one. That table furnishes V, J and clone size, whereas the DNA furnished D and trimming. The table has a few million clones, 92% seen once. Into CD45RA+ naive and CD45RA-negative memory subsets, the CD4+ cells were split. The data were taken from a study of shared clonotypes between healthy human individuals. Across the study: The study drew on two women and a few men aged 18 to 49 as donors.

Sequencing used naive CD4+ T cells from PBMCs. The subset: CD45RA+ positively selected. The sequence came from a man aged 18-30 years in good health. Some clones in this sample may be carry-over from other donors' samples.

Here the CDR3 reads CASSERGGPQETQYF. CDR3 nucleotide sequence: TGTGCCAGCAGTGAACGGGGAGGGCCCCAAGAGACCCAGTACTTC. The rearrangement links TRBV6-1 to TRBJ2-5, with 7 bases that match TRBD2. With 2 bases clipped from V and 1 base from J, the junction kept 4 bases outside the gene matches. The CDR3 runs to 15 residues. Germline CDR1 MNHNS, CDR2 SASEGT.